The present entry profiles one T cell receptor beta chain with its context. Together with a sample-barcoded 5' primer, a J-beta primer mix was included in a second PCR lasting about 7 to 11 cycles. MiXCR was run by TCRdb on the 5' RACE reads, yielding one entry per CDR3 protein. The sample includes fewer than 2,000,000 distinct CDR3 sequences, almost 35% of them seen just once. The data originate from a study of blood T cells in healthy people across ages. Sequencing used blood. The origin of this receptor is a woman aged 25-40 years in good health.

The CDR3 DNA follows: TGTGCCAGCAGCTTAGTTCTGCGGTCCGGCTACACCTTC. This codes for CASSLVLRSGYTF. The chain carries TRBV13 and TRBJ1-2, with D unresolved. Germline V gene data show CDR1 as PRHDT and CDR2 as FYEKMQ (reference sequence). V dropped 1 base and J dropped 8 bases, with 11 bases sitting between them. The CDR3 is made up of 13 amino acids. Full variable domain (outside the CDR3, taken from reference TRBV13 and TRBJ1-2): AAGVIQSPRHLIKEKRETATLKCYPIPRHDTVYWYQQGPGQDPQFLISFYEKMQSDKGSIPDRFSAQQFSDYHSELNMSSLELGDSALYFCASSLVLRSGYTFGSGTRLTVV.